Each of the 20 T cell receptor beta chains below was sequenced from the same sample in a study of PD-1 blockade in classical Hodgkin lymphoma. Assay: immunoSEQ multiplex PCR; the TCRdb copy retains only in-frame clones and omits some. In the table there are more than 50,000 clones, roughly nine tenths of which are singletons. No patient escaped relapse after autologous stem cell transplantation, and brentuximab vedotin exposure varied. The specimen comprised peripheral blood mononuclear cells (PBMCs), sampled at baseline. The origin of the receptors is a human donor with classical Hodgkin lymphoma.

This chain uses TRBV28 with TRBJ1-2, with 7 positions matching TRBD1. Germline trimming cut 1 base from V and 4 bases from J; bases unmatched to any gene: 27. Germline lookup yields CDR1 MDHEN and CDR2 SYDVKM. The CDR3 spans 22 residues. The CDR3 sequence is CASSLFFRWDVDRRNGAYGYTF. The DNA for the CDR3 is TGTGCCAGCAGTTTATTTTTTAGATGGGATGTGGACAGGAGGAATGGGGCCTATGGCTACACCTTC.

The chain combines TRBV19 with TRBJ2-7; D is perhaps TRBD1 or TRBD2 (5 bases each). The germline V gene encodes CDR1 LNHDA and CDR2 SQIVND (reference sequence). With 4 bases removed from V and 3 bases from J, the gap between germline ends came to 22 bases. The CDR3 is 17 residues long. The CDR3 nucleotides read TGTGCCAGTAGTAGAGGGACGGTCGGCCAGGGCATCTACGAGCAGTACTTC. It specifies CASSRGTVGQGIYEQYF.

This chain links TRBV5-4 with TRBJ2-1, with a tentative D call TRBD2 (6 bases). V dropped 0 bases and J dropped 2 bases, with 9 bases sitting between them. The CDR3 extends over 15 amino acids. The V gene's germline CDR1 is SGHNT and CDR2 YYREEE (reference sequence). In DNA form, the CDR3 reads TGTGCCAGCAGCTTGGAGGAGGGTCCCTACAATGAGCAGTTCTTC. This encodes CASSLEEGPYNEQFF.

The V call is TRBV11-2, the J call TRBJ2-7; 11 positions agree with TRBD2. Germline V gene data show CDR1 as SGHAT and CDR2 as FQNNGV. CDR3 length: 16 residues. The V segment lost 5 bases and the J segment 4 bases; nucleotides outside the gene matches: 10. As DNA, the CDR3 is TGTGCCAGCAGCGTAATCCGGACTAGCGGGCCTTACGAGCAGTACTTC. This sequence encodes CASSVIRTSGPYEQYF.

The V and J genes are TRBV5-4 and TRBJ2-7; TRBD1 matches 7 bases. V trimming: 4 bases; J trimming: 3 bases; junction bases outside the gene matches: 4. In germline, CDR1 is SGHNT, CDR2 YYREEE (reference sequence). CDR3 size: 13 residues. The CDR3 sequence: CASSTRDSYEQYF. DNA of the CDR3: TGTGCCAGCAGCACCCGGGACAGCTACGAGCAGTACTTC.

The chain combines TRBV28 with TRBJ2-1; either TRBD1 or TRBD2 may fit D (7 bases each). The CDR3 is 14 residues long. The germline V gene encodes CDR1 MDHEN and CDR2 SYDVKM. V was clipped by 7 bases and J by 4 bases, with 14 bases between them. Here the CDR3 reads CASKWQGGYNEQFF. Written as DNA, the CDR3 is TGTGCCAGCAAGTGGCAGGGGGGGTACAATGAGCAGTTCTTC.

This clone was counted a single time. This chain uses TRBV5-1 with TRBJ1-1; D uncertain. V gave up 0 bases and J gave up 4 bases, with 7 bases separating them. Germline CDR1 SGHRS, CDR2 YFSETQ. The CDR3 runs to 13 residues. Here the CDR3 reads CASSLEVGTEAFF. The CDR3 DNA reads as TGCGCCAGCAGCTTGGAAGTGGGCACTGAAGCTTTCTTT.

This chain links TRBV28 with TRBJ1-5; 7 bases align to TRBD1. CDR1 is MDHEN and CDR2 is SYDVKM in the germline V gene. With 3 bases clipped from V and 6 bases from J, the junction kept 5 bases outside the gene matches. This CDR3 contains 14 residues. The DNA of the CDR3 is TGTGCCAGCAGTTTTCTGACAGGGCCTCAGCCCCAGCATTTT. The encoded protein is CASSFLTGPQPQHF.

The rearrangement links TRBV19 to TRBJ1-5; D is possibly TRBD1 (6 bases). Trimming cost V 7 bases and J 4 bases, with 11 bases left between them. The CDR3 has 13 amino acids. Per the germline V gene, CDR1 is LNHDA and CDR2 is SQIVND (reference sequence). In nucleotides, the CDR3 is TGTGCCAGTATGGGGAGGGGGAATCAGCCCCAGCATTTT. Encoded protein: CASMGRGNQPQHF.

V and J are TRBV10-3 and TRBJ2-2; 8 positions match TRBD1. CDR1 and CDR2 from the germline V gene are ENHRY and SYGVKD. The V segment lost 10 bases and the J segment 4 bases; nucleotides outside the gene matches: 8. The CDR3 runs 14 residues. For the CDR3, the DNA is TGTGCCACCGAAACAGGGGGTTTCACCGGGGAGCTGTTTTTT. Residues: CATETGGFTGELFF.

The genes are TRBV10-3 and TRBJ2-1; D perhaps matches TRBD2 (5 bases). V was trimmed by 7 bases and J by 2 bases, leaving 9 bases between them. CDR1 is ENHRY, CDR2 SYGVKD, per germline. The CDR3 is 13 residues long. CDR3 loop: CAIMEATYNEQFF. In DNA, the CDR3 is TGTGCCATCATGGAGGCCACCTACAATGAGCAGTTCTTC.

The chain combines TRBV7-6 with TRBJ2-5; D is possibly TRBD1 or TRBD2 (6 bases each). Germline CDR1 reads SGHVS; CDR2 reads FNYEAQ. The CDR3 covers 14 residues. Trimming shortened V by 5 bases and J by 5 bases, and 15 bases separated the two germline ends. The CDR3 spells CASSPGAGDETQYF. The DNA of the CDR3 is TGTGCCAGCAGCCCGGGGGCAGGGGACGAGACCCAGTACTTC. The full variable domain, rest sourced from reference TRBV7-6 and TRBJ2-5, is GAGVSQSPRYKVTKRGQDVALRCDPISGHVSLYWYRQALGQGPEFLTYFNYEAQQDKSGLPNDRFSAERPEGSISTLTIQRTEQRDSAMYRCASSPGAGDETQYFGPGTRLLVL.

This clone was counted between two and nine times. This chain joins TRBV30 and TRBJ1-1; no reliable D call. V was pared by 4 bases and J by 4 bases, with 10 bases between. The CDR3 has 12 amino acids. Germline values: CDR1 GTSNPN, CDR2 SVGIG (reference sequence). CDR3 bases: TGTGCCTGGACACGTAGGCGCACTGAAGCTTTCTTT. Protein sequence: CAWTRRRTEAFF.

This rearrangement joins TRBV5-6 to TRBJ2-5, with D perhaps TRBD1 (6 bases). Near its end, the DNA agrees better with TRBJ2-7, so the J call may be wrong. CDR1 SGHDT and CDR2 YYEEEE come from the germline V gene. CDR3 size: 12 residues. The CDR3 nucleotides read TGTGCCAGCAGCTTGTCAGGGGACGAGCAGTACTTC. Translating it yields CASSLSGDEQYF.

The genes are TRBV5-1 and TRBJ2-3; tentatively, D is TRBD2 (6 bases). Germline loops: CDR1 SGHRS, CDR2 YFSETQ. This CDR3 is 15 amino acids long. Trimming took off 3 bases at V and 0 bases at J, with 11 bases between the two ends. The CDR3, as DNA: TGCGCCAGCAGCTCGGGGGTGTTTAGCACAGATACGCAGTATTTT. This encodes CASSSGVFSTDTQYF.

V is TRBV28 and J is TRBJ1-1; perhaps TRBD1 as D (5 bases). V lost 7 bases, J lost 4 bases, and 13 bases lay in between. The CDR3 is made up of 13 amino acids. Looked up from germline, CDR1 is MDHEN and CDR2 is SYDVKM. The CDR3 sequence: CASTTAGSTEAFF. For the CDR3, the DNA is TGTGCCAGCACCACCGCAGGGAGCACTGAAGCTTTCTTT.

The gene calls are TRBV9 and TRBJ2-3; D tentatively fits TRBD1 or TRBD2 (5 bases each). V was clipped by 3 bases and J by 7 bases, with 9 bases between them. Germline V gives CDR1 SGDLS, CDR2 YYNGEE. The CDR3 is 12 amino acids. Here the CDR3 reads CASSGGEYTQYF. The DNA of the CDR3 is TGTGCCAGCAGCGGAGGGGAATATACGCAGTATTTT.

This chain connects TRBV11-2 to TRBJ2-1; 10 bases map to TRBD2. This CDR3 contains 15 residues. The germline V gene encodes CDR1 SGHAT and CDR2 FQNNGV. V lost 6 bases and J lost 4; bases outside the gene matches: 6. The CDR3 spells CASSPGLAAYNEQFF. The CDR3 DNA reads TGTGCCAGCAGTCCCGGACTAGCGGCGTACAATGAGCAGTTCTTC.

The chain combines TRBV19 with TRBJ1-6, with D tentatively TRBD1 (6 bases). Germline V gene lookup returns CDR1 LNHDA and CDR2 SQIVND (reference sequence). The CDR3 consists of 14 residues. With 4 bases removed from V and 6 bases from J, the gap between germline ends came to 10 bases. The CDR3 DNA is TGTGCCAGTAGTACGGACAGTATTAATTCACCCCTCCACTTT. It is translated as CASSTDSINSPLHF.

The chain links TRBV6-5 to TRBJ1-1, with no clear D. The germline gives CDR1 MNHEY, CDR2 SVGAGI. The CDR3 runs to 14 residues. V was shortened by 0 bases and J by 6 bases, with 11 bases between the two germline ends. The CDR3 here is CASSYSLGKAEAFF. CDR3 in DNA: TGTGCCAGCAGTTACTCCCTGGGGAAGGCTGAAGCTTTCTTT.